Shown below are 11 T cell receptor beta chains from a single sample sequenced in a study of CD8 T cells in Susac syndrome. The authors reverse transcribed roughly 0.5 to 1 ug RNA with random hexamers. TCRdb reprocessed the immunoSEQ multiplex PCR reads via MiXCR and lists one record per CDR3 protein. Altogether hundreds of thousands of distinct CDR3 sequences are present, 85% to 95% being singletons, with the ten largest covering 0.06% to 0.08%. Input material: CD4+ T cells from PBMCs. The receptors come from a human donor with multiple sclerosis.

This chain links TRBV20-1 with TRBJ1-5; 8 nucleotides line up with TRBD1. The CDR3 consists of 14 residues. The V and J ends lost 3 bases and 3 bases, in that order; junction bases with no gene match: 4. CDR1 is DFQATT and CDR2 is SNEGSKA in the germline V gene (reference sequence). CDR3 sequence: CSASGTGHNQPQHF. CDR3 nucleotide sequence: TGCAGTGCTAGTGGGACAGGCCACAATCAGCCCCAGCATTTT.

The J gene is TRBJ2-2, the V gene TRBV5-1, with TRBD2 matching 8 bases. The junction had 4 bases not matched to a gene; V was cut back by 1 base and J by 5 bases. This CDR3 spans 15 amino acids. Germline assignment: CDR1 SGHRS and CDR2 YFSETQ. The CDR3 is CASSLSGSGTGELFF. CDR3 bases: TGCGCCAGCAGCTTGAGCGGGAGCGGGACCGGGGAGCTGTTTTTT.

The V gene is TRBV7-3, the J gene TRBJ2-2; TRBD2 aligns across 7 bases. Germline V gives CDR1 SGHTA, CDR2 FQGTGA. V lost 5 bases, J lost 4 bases, and 7 bases stayed unmatched. CDR3 length: 15 amino acids. The CDR3 loop reads CASSRLAPPTGELFF. The CDR3 DNA follows: TGTGCCAGCAGCCGACTAGCTCCCCCCACCGGGGAGCTGTTTTTT.

This clonotype was seen just once. This chain uses TRBV10-3 with TRBJ2-7; 13 positions match TRBD2. V lost 10 bases, J lost 6 bases, and 6 bases stayed unmatched. Germline-derived CDR1 and CDR2 are ENHRY and SYGVKD. This CDR3 contains 13 residues. CDR3 DNA: TGTGCCACCTCTTGGACTAGCGGGAGCGAGCAGTACGTC. This sequence encodes CATSWTSGSEQYV.

The V call is TRBV2, the J call TRBJ2-3; TRBD2 matches at 7 bases. Looked up from germline, CDR1 is SNHLY and CDR2 is FYNNEI. The V gene end was trimmed by 2 bases and the J gene end by 1 base; junction bases not matched to a gene: 6. This CDR3 has 16 residues. DNA for the CDR3: TGTGCCAGCAGTGAAAGGCTAGCGGTGGGCACAGATACGCAGTATTTT. This encodes CASSERLAVGTDTQYF.

V usage is TRBV4-1 and J usage is TRBJ1-2; D possibly corresponds to TRBD1 (5 bases). Trimming removed 0 bases from V and 2 bases from J, with 13 bases in between. In germline, CDR1 is MGHRA, CDR2 YSYEKL. This CDR3 region has 16 residues. The CDR3 sequence: CASSQDSQGGNYGYTF. Written as DNA, the CDR3 is TGCGCCAGCAGCCAAGACTCCCAGGGTGGCAACTATGGCTACACCTTC.

The CDR3 bases are TGTGCCAGCAGCAGGCGGGTCCTAGAGACCCAGTACTTC. Translating it yields CASSRRVLETQYF. The chain carries TRBV9 and TRBJ2-5, with D possibly matching TRBD2 (5 bases). Trimming cost V 4 bases and J 4 bases, with 11 bases left between them. The CDR3 has 13 residues. CDR1 is SGDLS and CDR2 is YYNGEE in the germline V gene.

The V and J genes are TRBV5-1 and TRBJ2-2, with a possible D match to TRBD1 (5 bases). V was clipped by 0 bases and J by 5 bases, with 14 bases between them. Germline CDR1 and CDR2: SGHRS and YFSETQ. The CDR3 consists of 16 residues. The CDR3 sequence is CASSLGPSQGTGELFF. In DNA, the CDR3 is TGCGCCAGCAGCTTGGGGCCATCTCAGGGAACCGGGGAGCTGTTTTTT.

This clonotype appeared once. The J gene is TRBJ2-1, the V gene TRBV5-1; 7 positions match TRBD2. The CDR3 is 15 amino acids. Germline V gives CDR1 SGHRS, CDR2 YFSETQ. With V trimmed by 3 bases and J by 2 bases, 5 bases remained unmatched. The CDR3 bases are TGCGCCAGCAGCTCTAGCGGCACGGCCTACAATGAGCAGTTCTTC. Encoded protein: CASSSSGTAYNEQFF. The complete variable domain, with remaining parts taken from reference TRBV5-1 and TRBJ2-1, reads KAGVTQTPRYLIKTRGQQVTLSCSPISGHRSVSWYQQTPGQGLQFLFEYFSETQRNKGNFPGRFSGRQFSNSRSEMNVSTLELGDSALYLCASSSSGTAYNEQFFGPGTRLTVL.

The rearrangement uses TRBV29-1 and TRBJ2-3; 8 bases agree with TRBD2. The germline CDR1 and CDR2 sequences are SQVTM and ANQGSEA. V lost 8 bases and J lost 6; bases outside the gene matches: 7. CDR3 size: 12 residues. In DNA form, the CDR3 reads TGCAGCTCCACGGGAGGGAGGGATACGCAGTATTTT. Translation gives CSSTGGRDTQYF.

This clonotype was seen just once. J is TRBJ1-2 and V is TRBV6-5; D remains ambiguous. The CDR3 runs to 17 residues. Germline-derived CDR1 and CDR2 are MNHEY and SVGAGI. V was trimmed by 2 bases and J by 4 bases, leaving 20 bases between them. The CDR3: CASSYPSSDGGGYGYTF. For the CDR3, the DNA is TGTGCCAGCAGTTACCCTTCCTCGGACGGCGGTGGCTATGGCTACACCTTC.